These 3 T cell receptor beta chains share one sample of origin, sequenced in a study of cytomegalovirus exposure and HLA in healthy donors. It was with 60 Vbeta and 13 Jbeta primers that the PCR ran. Only in-frame clones appear in the TCRdb table, and some are missing; sequencing was by immunoSEQ multiplex PCR. The profile shows about 150,000 clones, approximately 9% of them singletons. Sequenced material: PBMCs. These receptors all stem from a male donor in good health and CMV-seronegative.

This clone turned up a few times. This CDR3 reads CASSGTGAYEQYF. The CDR3 nucleotides are TGTGCCAGCAGCGGAACAGGGGCCTACGAGCAGTACTTC. The V and J genes are TRBV5-6 and TRBJ2-7; 7 nucleotides match TRBD1. J lost 2 bases, V lost 4 bases, and 3 bases had no gene match. Germline assignment: CDR1 SGHDT and CDR2 YYEEEE. CDR3 length: 13 amino acids.

The genes are TRBV27 and TRBJ1-5; the D gene is possibly TRBD1 (6 bases). V was shortened by 5 bases and J by 6 bases, with 17 bases between the two germline ends. The CDR3 extends over 15 amino acids. Germline CDR1 is MNHEY and CDR2 is SMNVEV (reference sequence). The CDR3 is CASSALPGAVQPQHF. CDR3 sequence (DNA): TGTGCCAGCAGTGCCCTCCCAGGGGCCGTTCAGCCCCAGCATTTT.

The gene calls are TRBV10-2 and TRBJ2-7; D perhaps matches TRBD1 (6 bases). In germline, CDR1 is WSHSY, CDR2 SAAADI. V was clipped by 6 bases and J by 4 bases, with 13 bases between them. The CDR3 covers 13 residues. CDR3 sequence reads: CASSRRQGYEQYF. The DNA of the CDR3 is TGCGCCAGCAGCCGGAGGCAGGGGTACGAGCAGTACTTC.